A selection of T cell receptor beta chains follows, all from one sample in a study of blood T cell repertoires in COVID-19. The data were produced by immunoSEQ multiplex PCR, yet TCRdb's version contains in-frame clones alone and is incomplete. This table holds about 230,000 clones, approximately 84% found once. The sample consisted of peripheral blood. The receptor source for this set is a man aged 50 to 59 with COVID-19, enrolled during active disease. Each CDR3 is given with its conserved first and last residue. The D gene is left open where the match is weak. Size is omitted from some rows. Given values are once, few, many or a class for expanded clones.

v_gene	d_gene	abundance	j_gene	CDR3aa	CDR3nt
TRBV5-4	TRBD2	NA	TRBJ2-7	CASSASSGNSYEQYF	TGTGCCAGCAGTGCCTCTAGCGGGAATTCCTACGAGCAGTACTTC
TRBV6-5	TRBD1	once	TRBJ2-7	CASSKQGREQYF	TGTGCCAGCAGTAAACAGGGGCGCGAGCAGTACTTC
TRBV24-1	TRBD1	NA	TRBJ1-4	CATSDLQGWEEKLFF	TGTGCCACCAGTGATTTACAGGGGTGGGAGGAAAAACTGTTTTTT
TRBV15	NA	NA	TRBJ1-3	CATSTRRNSGNTIYF	TGTGCCACCAGCACTAGACGGAACTCTGGAAACACCATATATTTT
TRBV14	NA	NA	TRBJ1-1	CASSSFTEAFF	TGTGCCAGCAGCTCATTCACTGAAGCTTTCTTT
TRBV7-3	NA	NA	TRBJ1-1	CASSPNQDREAFF	TGTGCCAGCAGCCCAAACCAGGACAGAGAAGCTTTCTTT
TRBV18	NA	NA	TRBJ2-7	CASSPGGPVYEQYF	TGTGCCAGCTCTCCCGGAGGGCCCGTCTACGAGCAGTACTTC
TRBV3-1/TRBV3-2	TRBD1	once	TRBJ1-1	CASSQGRQGKAFF	TGTGCCAGCAGCCAAGGAAGACAGGGTAAAGCTTTCTTT
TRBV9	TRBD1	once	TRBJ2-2	CASSVTGGVAVTGELFF	TGTGCCAGCAGCGTGACAGGGGGCGTCGCGGTCACCGGGGAGCTGTTTTTT
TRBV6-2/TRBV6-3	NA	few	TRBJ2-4	CASSALGNQYF	TGTGCCAGCAGTGCTCTGGGCAACCAGTACTTC
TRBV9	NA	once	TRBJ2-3	CASSVEGHPTDTQYF	TGTGCCAGCAGCGTAGAGGGACACCCCACAGATACGCAGTATTTT
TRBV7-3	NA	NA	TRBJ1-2	CASSKGPQGPLSDGYTF	TGTGCCAGCAGCAAAGGGCCACAGGGACCCCTCAGTGATGGCTACACCTTC
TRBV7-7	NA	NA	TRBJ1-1	CASTKTRQLNTEAFF	TGTGCTAGCACTAAAACACGACAGCTGAACACTGAAGCTTTCTTT
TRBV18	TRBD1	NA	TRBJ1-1	CASSPGTDREAFF	TGTGCCAGCTCACCAGGGACGGACAGGGAAGCTTTCTTT
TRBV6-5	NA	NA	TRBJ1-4	CASSQGTTNEKLFF	TGTGCCAGCAGTCAGGGGACCACTAATGAAAAACTGTTTTTT
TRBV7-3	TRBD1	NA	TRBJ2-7	CASSCRGPYEQYF	TGTGCCAGCAGCTGCAGGGGGCCGTACGAGCAGTACTTC
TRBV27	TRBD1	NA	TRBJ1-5	CASSFQGTANQPQHF	TGTGCCAGCAGTTTTCAAGGGACAGCAAATCAGCCCCAGCATTTT
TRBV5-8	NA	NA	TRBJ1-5	CASSPRGQSNQPQHF	TGTGCCAGCAGCCCCCGAGGACAGTCAAATCAGCCCCAGCATTTT
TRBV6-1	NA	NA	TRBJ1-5	CASSDTGLPNQPQHF	TGTGCCAGCAGTGATACGGGGTTACCCAATCAGCCCCAGCATTTT
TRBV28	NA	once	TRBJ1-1	CASSLGTDPNTEAFF	TGTGCCAGCAGTTTAGGTACAGACCCGAACACTGAAGCTTTCTTT
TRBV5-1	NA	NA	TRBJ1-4	CASSRGANEKLFF	TGCGCCAGCAGCCGCGGGGCAAATGAAAAACTGTTTTTT
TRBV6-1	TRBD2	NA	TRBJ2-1	CASSGRTSGSWSYNEQFF	TGTGCCAGCAGTGGCCGGACTAGCGGCTCCTGGTCCTACAATGAGCAGTTCTTC
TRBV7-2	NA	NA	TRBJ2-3	CASSFRGGSTDTQYF	TGTGCCAGCAGCTTCAGGGGCGGGAGCACAGATACGCAGTATTTT
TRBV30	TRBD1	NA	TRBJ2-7	CAWRDRAAREQYF	TGTGCCTGGAGGGACAGGGCTGCCAGGGAGCAGTACTTC
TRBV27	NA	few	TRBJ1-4	CASSLSIQVGAGTNEKLFF	TGTGCCAGCAGTTTATCGATACAGGTGGGGGCCGGAACTAATGAAAAACTGTTTTTT
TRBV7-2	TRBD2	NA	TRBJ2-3	CASSLASGGATDTQYF	TGTGCCAGCAGCTTAGCGAGCGGGGGGGCTACAGATACGCAGTATTTT
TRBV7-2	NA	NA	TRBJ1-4	CASSSYTNEKLFF	TGTGCCAGCAGCTCCTACACTAATGAAAAACTGTTTTTT
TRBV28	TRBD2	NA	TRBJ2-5	CASSFGLAGNLQETQYF	TGTGCCAGCAGTTTCGGACTAGCGGGGAACCTCCAAGAGACCCAGTACTTC
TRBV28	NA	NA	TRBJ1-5	CASSSSRLDSNQPQHF	TGTGCCAGCAGTTCATCGAGACTGGATAGCAATCAGCCCCAGCATTTT
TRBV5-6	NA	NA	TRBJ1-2	CASSLPGGGSGGYTF	TGTGCCAGCAGCTTACCGGGCGGGGGATCGGGAGGCTACACCTTC
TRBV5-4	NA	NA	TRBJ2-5	CASSFTGDQETQYF	TGTGCCAGCAGCTTTACAGGAGACCAAGAGACCCAGTACTTC
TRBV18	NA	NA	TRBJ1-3	CASSPETGFSGNTIYF	TGTGCCAGCTCACCAGAGACGGGGTTCTCTGGAAACACCATATATTTT
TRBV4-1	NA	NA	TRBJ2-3	CASSEGLARTDTQYF	TGCGCCAGCAGCGAGGGACTCGCTCGCACAGATACGCAGTATTTT
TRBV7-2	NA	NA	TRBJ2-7	CASSWGRRQGLSEQYF	TGTGCCAGCAGCTGGGGCCGGCGGCAGGGTCTCTCCGAGCAGTACTTC
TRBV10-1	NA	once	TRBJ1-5	CARSGERNQPQHF	TGCGCCAGATCGGGGGAGCGCAATCAGCCCCAGCATTTT
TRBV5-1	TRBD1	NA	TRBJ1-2	CASSLEGTGPGGYTF	TGCGCCAGCAGCTTGGAAGGGACAGGGCCGGGGGGCTACACCTTC
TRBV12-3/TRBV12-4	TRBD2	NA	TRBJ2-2	CASKPGGTGELFF	TGTGCCAGCAAACCGGGGGGAACCGGGGAGCTGTTTTTT